The 9 T cell receptor beta chains in this list originate from one sample, sequenced in a study of Ad26.COV2.S vaccination and SARS-CoV-2 variants. The treatment here: about 20 received Ad26.COV2.S at low or high dose, single or two shots; about 5 received placebo; per-sample allocation not given. Repertoires come from day 63 after the first vaccine or placebo injection. Sequencing used immunoSEQ multiplex PCR; TCRdb keeps in-frame clones, though not all of them. The table lists some 250,000 clones, around 89% of them singletons. The material sequenced was peripheral blood, taken in a trial of Ad26.COV2.S vaccine versus placebo. The receptors stem from a person between 18 and 65 years old who received the Ad26.COV2.S COVID-19 vaccine or a placebo.

The V gene is TRBV5-6, the J gene TRBJ2-1; 10 nucleotides agree with TRBD2. Germline V CDR1 and CDR2: SGHDT, YYEEEE. This CDR3 is 15 amino acids long. Trimming cost V 2 bases and J 14 bases; bases outside gene matches: 13. DNA for the CDR3: TGTGCCAGCAGCTTTCAGGCTAGCGGGGGCCGTAAGGAGTTCTTC. Translated, it gives CASSFQASGGRKEFF.

The V call is TRBV4-3, the J call TRBJ2-7; maybe TRBD2 (5 bases). The CDR3 has 14 amino acids. From germline, CDR1 is LGHNA and CDR2 YSLEER. V was clipped by 2 bases and J by 3 bases, with 11 bases between them. For the CDR3, the DNA is TGCGCCAGCAGCCAAAAGTCCAGCGGCTACGAGCAGTACTTC. Its translation: CASSQKSSGYEQYF.

The rearrangement links TRBV7-2 to TRBJ1-4; D is possibly TRBD1 (6 bases). This CDR3 comprises 16 residues. V lost 1 base to trimming and J lost 3 bases, with 12 bases between them. Germline values: CDR1 SGHTA, CDR2 FQGNSA. CDR3 coding DNA: TGTGCCAGCAGCTTAGGACAGGCCCTCGCTAATGAAAAACTGTTTTTT. Its translation: CASSLGQALANEKLFF.

The J gene is TRBJ1-1, the V gene TRBV5-6; D is possibly TRBD1 (5 bases). V shed 1 base and J shed 3 bases, with 13 bases lying between them. The CDR3 sequence is 15 residues long. The germline CDR1 and CDR2 sequences are SGHDT and YYEEEE. CDR3 loop: CASSLYGGRDTEAFF. DNA of the CDR3: TGTGCCAGCAGCTTGTATGGGGGAAGGGACACTGAAGCTTTCTTT. Drawing the rest from reference TRBV5-6 and TRBJ1-1, the complete variable domain is DAGVTQSPTHLIKTRGQQVTLRCSPKSGHDTVSWYQQALGQGPQFIFQYYEEEERQRGNFPDRFSGHQFPNYSSELNVNALLLGDSALYLCASSLYGGRDTEAFFGQGTRLTVV.

On this clone: This CDR3 is also generated by other DNA sequences in the sample. V and J are TRBV19 and TRBJ2-7; D uncertain. Trimming cost V 5 bases and J 0 bases, with 8 bases left between them. This CDR3 is 13 amino acids long. Germline V gene sequence: CDR1 LNHDA, CDR2 SQIVND (reference sequence). CDR3 DNA: TGTGCCAGTAGTGAAGGTGGCTCCTACGAGCAGTACTTC. Translated, it gives CASSEGGSYEQYF.

This chain connects TRBV15 to TRBJ1-3; D is unresolved. From germline, CDR1 is LNHNV and CDR2 YYDKDF (reference sequence). CDR3 length: 15 residues. V was pared by 1 base and J by 1 base, with 8 bases between. CDR3 residues: CATSRGRGSGNTIYF. CDR3 nucleotides: TGTGCCACCAGCAGAGGACGGGGTTCTGGAAACACCATATATTTT.

The V call is TRBV7-2, the J call TRBJ2-7; possible D gene TRBD1, 5 bases. The CDR3 consists of 13 residues. V was clipped by 2 bases and J by 6 bases, with 11 bases between them. CDR1 is SGHTA and CDR2 is FQGNSA in the germline V gene. The CDR3 loop is CASSLSRAAEQYF. DNA of the CDR3: TGTGCCAGCAGCTTAAGCAGGGCGGCCGAGCAGTACTTC.

The chain employs TRBV6-2 or TRBV6-3 and TRBJ2-1; D is unclear. Germline V gene sequence: CDR1 MNHEY, CDR2 SVGEGT. The V end lost 0 bases, the J end lost 7 bases, and 4 bases lay between the germline ends. The CDR3 length is 12 residues. In DNA, the CDR3 is TGTGCCAGCAGTTACTCGGTAAATGAGCAGTTCTTC. Amino acid sequence: CASSYSVNEQFF.

The V gene is TRBV5-1, the J gene TRBJ1-5, with D maybe TRBD1 (5 bases). Germline CDR1 is SGHRS and CDR2 is YFSETQ. Trimming took off 3 bases at V and 7 bases at J, with 26 bases between the two ends. The CDR3 consists of 18 residues. The CDR3 spells CASSSAPGGGSAGQPQHF. CDR3 DNA sequence: TGCGCCAGCAGCTCGGCTCCCGGTGGGGGGAGTGCGGGCCAGCCCCAGCATTTT.